The next 28 T cell receptor beta chains were all read from a single sample in a study of CD8+ T cells in alopecia areata. Treatment meaning: oral pan-JAK inhibitor, 5-10 mg twice daily. Extracted RNA was reverse transcribed into cDNA, the sequencing template. Libraries were prepared by immunoSEQ multiplex PCR; TCRdb keeps only in-frame clonotypes and omits some of them. The data contain fewer than 250,000 clones, roughly three fifths of them seen just once; the ten biggest clones take up approximately 0.7%. Sequencing used CD4+ T cells sorted from blood, obtained at week 4, from a patient treated with tofacitinib. These receptor sequences come from a human donor with alopecia areata.

This sequence joins TRBV29-1 and TRBJ1-4; 7 bases are shared with TRBD1. CDR1 SQVTM and CDR2 ANQGSEA come from the germline V gene. V was clipped by 4 bases and J by 7 bases; unmatched bases: 18. The CDR3 covers 17 residues. In nucleotides, the CDR3 is TGCAGCGTTGCTGCACCCCCAAGACAGGGCGGTATTGAAAAACTGTTTTTT. This encodes CSVAAPPRQGGIEKLFF.

This chain connects TRBV15 to TRBJ2-1; TRBD2 aligns across 11 bases. This CDR3 spans 16 amino acids. The V and J ends lost 3 bases and 6 bases, in that order; junction bases with no gene match: 7. Germline values: CDR1 LNHNV, CDR2 YYDKDF (reference sequence). The CDR3 spells CATSRDSGRALNEQFF. In nucleotides, the CDR3 is TGTGCCACCAGCAGGGATAGCGGGAGGGCCCTCAATGAGCAGTTCTTC.

This clone was picked up a small number of times. The V call is TRBV28, the J call TRBJ2-1; 7 nucleotides match TRBD2. Germline CDR1 is MDHEN and CDR2 is SYDVKM. J lost 7 bases, V lost 3 bases, and 12 bases had no gene match. The CDR3 consists of 16 residues. The CDR3 DNA follows: TGTGCCAGCAGTTTCAGAACTAGCGTGAGCCTTAATGAGCAGTTCTTC. Protein product: CASSFRTSVSLNEQFF.

The genes are TRBV30 and TRBJ1-2; D is uncertain. This CDR3 region has 12 residues. Trimming pared 0 bases from V and 8 bases from J, leaving 10 bases between. Germline loops: CDR1 GTSNPN, CDR2 SVGIG (reference sequence). The CDR3 DNA follows: TGTGCCTGGAGTGTGCAGTTTTCCGGCTACACCTTC. Protein product: CAWSVQFSGYTF.

There are a few counts of this clone. J is TRBJ2-5 and V is TRBV25-1, with D possibly being TRBD2 (5 bases). Germline V gives CDR1 MGHDK, CDR2 SYGVNS. Trimming took off 2 bases at V and 5 bases at J, with 6 bases between the two ends. CDR3 length: 12 amino acids. For the CDR3, the DNA is TGTGCCAGCAGTGAAGGGGAGGAGACCCAGTACTTC. It is translated as CASSEGEETQYF.

The V call is TRBV28, the J call TRBJ2-1, with 10 bases aligning to TRBD2. The CDR3 totals 15 residues. V dropped 8 bases and J dropped 9; count of bases not matched to a gene: 13. Germline CDR1 and CDR2: MDHEN and SYDVKM. CDR3 loop: CASGLGTSVKGEQFF. DNA for the CDR3: TGTGCCAGCGGCCTAGGGACTAGCGTTAAGGGTGAGCAGTTCTTC.

The chain combines TRBV2 with TRBJ2-1; TRBD1 matches 11 bases. This CDR3 contains 15 residues. Germline V gene sequence: CDR1 SNHLY, CDR2 FYNNEI. V shed 4 bases and J 10 bases; nucleotides not matched to a gene: 9. CDR3 loop: CASSAGQGARGEQFF. CDR3 bases: TGTGCCAGCAGTGCTGGACAGGGGGCGCGCGGGGAGCAGTTCTTC.

This clone was found a few times. V is TRBV29-1 and J is TRBJ2-1, with D unresolved. CDR1 is SQVTM, CDR2 ANQGSEA, per germline. V was pared by 4 bases and J by 10 bases, with 11 bases between. The CDR3 runs 11 residues. The CDR3 loop reads CSVGWDWEQFF. The CDR3, as DNA: TGCAGCGTTGGGTGGGATTGGGAGCAGTTCTTC.

The rearrangement joins TRBV28 to TRBJ2-1; 7 bases are a match to TRBD1. The CDR3 length is 14 residues. After removal of 7 bases from V and 2 bases from J, the junction contained 5 bases not matched to a gene. Germline V gene sequence: CDR1 MDHEN, CDR2 SYDVKM. DNA for the CDR3: TGTGCCAGCACCCAAGGGACAGCCTACAATGAGCAGTTCTTC. It translates to CASTQGTAYNEQFF.

V usage is TRBV5-6 and J usage is TRBJ2-7, with no clear D. V lost 3 bases to trimming and J lost 0 bases, with 10 bases between them. The CDR3 consists of 14 residues. In germline, CDR1 is SGHDT, CDR2 YYEEEE. The CDR3 sequence: CASSSDLSSYEQYF. CDR3 coding DNA: TGTGCCAGCAGCTCTGACTTGAGCTCCTACGAGCAGTACTTC.

This clone came up once. This chain uses TRBV7-9 with TRBJ2-7; 9 nucleotides match TRBD1. CDR1 and CDR2 (germline): SEHNR, FQNEAQ (reference sequence). CDR3 length: 15 residues. J was trimmed by 2 bases and V by 4 bases; bases with no gene match: 6. The CDR3 loop is CASSYGTGLPYEQYF. For the CDR3, the DNA is TGTGCCAGCAGCTATGGGACAGGGCTTCCCTACGAGCAGTACTTC. The whole variable domain, remainder taken from reference TRBV7-9 and TRBJ2-7, is DTGVSQNPRHKITKRGQNVTFRCDPISEHNRLYWYRQTLGQGPEFLTYFQNEAQLEKSRLLSDRFSAERPKGSFSTLEIQRTEQGDSAMYLCASSYGTGLPYEQYFGPGTRLTVT.

This clone was found once. The chain couples TRBV29-1 to TRBJ2-4; the D call may be TRBD1 or TRBD2 (5 bases each). The CDR3 covers 13 residues. Germline V gene sequence: CDR1 SQVTM, CDR2 ANQGSEA. Trimming removed 8 bases at V and 3 bases at J, with 14 bases between. The CDR3 region has the DNA TGCAGCCATTTAGAGGGGAACAAAAACATTCAGTACTTC. Its translation: CSHLEGNKNIQYF.

The chain couples TRBV7-2 to TRBJ2-7; TRBD1 is a possible D gene (6 bases). In germline, CDR1 is SGHTA, CDR2 FQGNSA. Trimming removed 1 base at V and 5 bases at J, with 12 bases between. The CDR3 runs 14 residues. The CDR3, as DNA: TGTGCCAGCAGCTTAGTATGGACAGTGGACGAGCAGTACTTC. It translates to CASSLVWTVDEQYF. Drawing the rest from reference TRBV7-2 and TRBJ2-7, the complete variable domain is GAGVSQSPSNKVTEKGKDVELRCDPISGHTALYWYRQSLGQGLEFLIYFQGNSAPDKSGLPSDRFSAERTGGSVSTLTIQRTQQEDSAVYLCASSLVWTVDEQYFGPGTRLTVT.

The CDR3 DNA sequence: TGTGCCAGCAGCTTAGGTCCAATGGAGATCTCTGGAAACACCATATATTTT. Translated: CASSLGPMEISGNTIYF. The chain employs TRBV7-2 and TRBJ1-3, with D uncertain. The V end lost 1 base, the J end lost 0 bases, and 13 bases lay between the germline ends. The V gene's germline CDR1 is SGHTA and CDR2 FQGNSA. The CDR3 totals 17 residues.

The chain combines TRBV29-1 with TRBJ2-7; no reliable D call. There are 13 residues in the CDR3. Per the germline V gene, CDR1 is SQVTM and CDR2 is ANQGSEA. Trimming took 5 bases from V and 5 from J, leaving 16 bases between them. CDR3 sequence: CSVKSNIMNEQYF. DNA for the CDR3: TGCAGCGTTAAAAGTAATATCATGAACGAGCAGTACTTC.

V gene TRBV15 combines with J gene TRBJ2-7; 8 bases match TRBD2. The CDR3 runs to 13 residues. V lost 4 bases and J lost 5; bases outside the gene matches: 4. Germline V CDR1 and CDR2: LNHNV, YYDKDF (reference sequence). CDR3 region: CATSNGREDEQYF. The CDR3 nucleotides are TGTGCCACCAGCAACGGGAGGGAGGACGAGCAGTACTTC.

This clone showed up just a few times. The CDR3 nucleotides are TGCAGCGCCATTGAGGGTGGAAACACCATATATTTT. Translating gives CSAIEGGNTIYF. The rearrangement uses TRBV29-1 and TRBJ1-3, with D hard to call. The V gene's germline CDR1 is SQVTM and CDR2 ANQGSEA. The CDR3 is made up of 12 amino acids. V was trimmed by 7 bases and J by 3 bases, leaving 10 bases between them.

The chain's CDR3 is CASSSLPGQSSGANVLTF. CDR3 nucleotide sequence: TGCGCCAGCAGTTCACTTCCGGGACAAAGCTCTGGGGCCAACGTCCTGACTTTC. The J gene is TRBJ2-6, the V gene TRBV5-1; D possibly corresponds to TRBD1 (6 bases). Trimming cost V 5 bases and J 0 bases, with 18 bases left between them. This CDR3 spans 18 amino acids. Germline V gives CDR1 SGHRS, CDR2 YFSETQ.

Regarding this clone: Sequence at one end of the junction differs from germline and may be a read error. The chain joins TRBV6-6 to TRBJ2-7; 7 nucleotides agree with TRBD1. This CDR3 spans 11 amino acids. CDR1 is MNHNY, CDR2 SVGAGI, per germline (reference sequence). The DNA for the CDR3 is TGTGCCAGCAGGCATACCGGGACAGAGTTCTTC. Translation: CASRHTGTEFF.

CDR3 sequence: CASSIAGNGGYTF. The CDR3 DNA reads TGTGCCAGTAGTATAGCAGGGAATGGTGGCTACACCTTC. This sequence joins TRBV19 and TRBJ1-2, with TRBD1 as a possible D gene (5 bases). Germline values: CDR1 LNHDA, CDR2 SQIVND (reference sequence). CDR3 length equals 13 residues. V was clipped by 1 base and J by 7 bases, with 10 bases between them.

The sample holds a few counts of this clone. The V and J genes are TRBV5-6 and TRBJ2-7; 7 nucleotides line up with TRBD1. Germline V lookup: CDR1 SGHDT, CDR2 YYEEEE. The CDR3 covers 15 residues. The ends lost 1 base at V and 2 bases at J; junction bases unmatched: 6. The CDR3, as DNA: TGTGCCAGCAGCTTGACAGGACAGGCCGCCTACGAGCAGTACTTC. Translation gives CASSLTGQAAYEQYF.

V usage is TRBV30 and J usage is TRBJ2-7, with 10 nucleotides matching TRBD1. This CDR3 has 16 residues. CDR1 is GTSNPN and CDR2 is SVGIG in the germline V gene (reference sequence). V shed 1 base and J 1 base; nucleotides not matched to a gene: 7. CDR3 in DNA: TGTGCCTGGAGTGACCCGAGGGGACAGGGGTCCTACGAGCAGTACTTC. Translated: CAWSDPRGQGSYEQYF.

The chain uses TRBV19 and TRBJ1-5; D ambiguous. The germline V gene encodes CDR1 LNHDA and CDR2 SQIVND (reference sequence). V was trimmed by 5 bases and J by 6 bases, leaving 8 bases between them. The CDR3 is 12 residues long. This CDR3 is CASSPRGQPQHF. CDR3 sequence (DNA): TGTGCCAGTAGTCCTCGGGGTCAGCCCCAGCATTTT.

J is TRBJ2-5 and V is TRBV10-3, with 11 bases identical to TRBD1. J was trimmed by 9 bases and V by 4 bases; bases with no gene match: 4. Per germline, CDR1 ENHRY and CDR2 SYGVKD. This CDR3 is 13 amino acids long. This CDR3 reads CAISVEGQGAQYF. The CDR3 DNA follows: TGTGCCATCAGTGTCGAGGGACAGGGGGCCCAGTACTTC.

The chain uses TRBV29-1 and TRBJ2-4; no firm D call. From germline, CDR1 is SQVTM and CDR2 ANQGSEA. V lost 3 bases and J 1 base, leaving 4 bases between the germline ends. The CDR3 length is 12 residues. The CDR3 sequence: CSVDNAKNIQYF. The CDR3 DNA is TGCAGCGTTGACAACGCCAAAAACATTCAGTACTTC.

In this sample, this clone turned up once. V is TRBV10-3 and J is TRBJ2-5; 8 positions match TRBD1. This CDR3 is built from 13 residues. Germline V CDR1 and CDR2: ENHRY, SYGVKD. V lost 7 bases to trimming and J lost 4 bases; unmatched junction nucleotides: 5. CDR3 coding DNA: TGTGCCATCAATCAGGGGGCAGGAGAGACCCAGTACTTC. Its translation: CAINQGAGETQYF.

This chain links TRBV9 with TRBJ2-5, with D possibly matching TRBD2 (5 bases). Trimming pared 0 bases from V and 13 bases from J, leaving 16 bases between. Germline V gene sequence: CDR1 SGDLS, CDR2 YYNGEE. This CDR3 has 13 residues. In DNA, the CDR3 is TGTGCCAGCAGCGTAGAAACTAGTACCCCCCCGTACTTC. Translating it yields CASSVETSTPPYF.

The chain employs TRBV19 and TRBJ2-1; D unresolved. This CDR3 region has 16 residues. V was cut by 7 bases and J by 0 bases, with 16 bases left in between. CDR1 and CDR2 from the germline V gene are LNHDA and SQIVND (reference sequence). The CDR3 DNA follows: TGTGCCAGTATCCGGACGACCCAGAGCTCCTACAATGAGCAGTTCTTC. It encodes CASIRTTQSSYNEQFF. Full variable domain (remainder filled in from reference TRBV19 and TRBJ2-1): DGGITQSPKYLFRKEGQNVTLSCEQNLNHDAMYWYRQDPGQGLRLIYYSQIVNDFQKGDIAEGYSVSREKKESFPLTVTSAQKNPTAFYLCASIRTTQSSYNEQFFGPGTRLTVL.